This T cell receptor beta chain was sequenced in a study of cytomegalovirus exposure and HLA in healthy donors. Whole-study findings and limits: Later on, a genetic analysis was performed. It linked a missense variant in DCLRE1C with V- and J-gene trimming of TCR beta.

On this clone: Its target is not known.

The CDR3 contains 14 residues. Trimming removed 1 base from V and 8 bases from J, with 12 bases in between. The germline V gene encodes CDR1 SGHVS and CDR2 FNYEAQ. This PCR relied on a set of 60 Vbeta primers and 13 Jbeta primers. Measured with immunoSEQ multiplex PCR; TCRdb has only the in-frame clones, and not every one. The sample includes 150,000 to 250,000 clones, 82% of them seen just once. The rearrangement joins TRBV7-6 to TRBJ2-1; possibly TRBD1 for D (6 bases). Sequenced material: PBMCs. The TCR comes from a boy between 2 and 10 years old in good health and CMV-seronegative. The CDR3 loop reads CASSLDPRGDEQFF. The DNA for the CDR3 is TGTGCCAGCAGCTTAGACCCCAGGGGAGATGAGCAGTTCTTC.